The clone carrying this T cell receptor beta chain has only a few counts. Its antigen is as yet unknown. The entry originates in a study of T cell repertoires in cytomegalovirus infection. On the study more broadly: Recently identified HLA-C-restricted CMV epitopes were among the peptides used. Public TCR beta signature analysis indicated the presence of both CMV infection and matching HLA type.

Overall study findings and caveats: The ex vivo response was dominated by HLA-C-restricted CMV-specific TCR beta clonotypes.

TCRdb processed the reads anew with MiXCR; each CDR3 protein has one entry. The sample yields fewer than 1,000,000 distinct CDR3 sequences, 30% to 40% seen once. V was trimmed by 2 bases and J by 5 bases, leaving 12 bases between them. The CDR3 spans 14 residues. Germline CDR1 and CDR2: MNHNY and SVGAGI (reference sequence). This clonotype was obtained from a human donor in good health (CMV status not recorded). Some clones in this sample may be carry-over from other donors' samples. The V and J genes are TRBV6-6 and TRBJ2-5, with a weak D call TRBD2 (6 bases). Sample: cultured CD8+ T cells from PBMCs, taken from culture after CMV antigen stimulation. CDR3 sequence: CASSYVVGRETQYF. DNA of the CDR3: TGTGCCAGCAGTTACGTAGTTGGGAGGGAGACCCAGTACTTC.